The T cell receptor (beta chain) under discussion was sequenced for a study of OX40 agonist ivuxolimab in advanced cancers. Study-level information: An agonistic anti-OX40 (CD134) antibody, ivuxolimab, was used to treat the patients. One hepatocellular carcinoma and two cutaneous melanoma patients partially responded.

Some clones are missing from TCRdb's copy, which holds only in-frame ones; the method was immunoSEQ multiplex PCR. The data hold about 34,000 clones, with 80% to 85% observed a single time. The specimen was CD4+ or CD8+ T cells sorted from blood, collected in a trial of the OX40 agonist ivuxolimab. The TCR comes from an adult with an advanced solid tumor such as melanoma, head and neck, liver or kidney cancer.

CDR3 sequence: CASSVSGQSEQFF. The DNA for the CDR3 is TGTGCCAGCAGCGTCTCTGGGCAGAGTGAGCAGTTCTTC. The rearrangement uses TRBV9 and TRBJ2-1, with unresolved D. Per the germline V gene, CDR1 is SGDLS and CDR2 is YYNGEE. The CDR3 loop spans 13 amino acids. V dropped 2 bases and J dropped 9 bases, with 12 bases sitting between them.